This paragraph covers one T cell receptor beta chain sequence. What it binds is not known. This record comes from a study of cytomegalovirus exposure and HLA in healthy donors. Notes on the study in general: CMV serostatus was the sole immune exposure information available. Follow-up analysis later connected one missense variant in DCLRE1C with trimming of TCR beta V- and J-genes. A later analysis, which compared TCR beta chains of equal frequency, found the HLA-associated ones more clonally expanded.

Germline assignment: CDR1 SGDLS and CDR2 YYNGEE. The V and J ends lost 0 bases and 0 bases respectively, with 7 bases between them. The CDR3 length is 14 residues. The PCR employed 60 Vbeta primers together with 13 Jbeta primers. Some clones are missing from TCRdb's copy, which holds only in-frame ones; the method was immunoSEQ multiplex PCR. The sample table sets out some 72,000 clones. This rearrangement joins TRBV9 to TRBJ2-7; D uncertain. Sequencing used PBMCs. The source is a man aged 35 to 55 in good health and CMV-seronegative. The CDR3 loop is CASSVEEPSYEQYF. As DNA, the CDR3 is TGTGCCAGCAGCGTAGAAGAGCCCTCCTACGAGCAGTACTTC. The variable domain in full, completed from reference TRBV9 and TRBJ2-7, reads DSGVTQTPKHLITATGQRVTLRCSPRSGDLSVYWYQQSLDQGLQFLIQYYNGEERAKGNILERFSAQQFPDLHSELNLSSLELGDSALYFCASSVEEPSYEQYFGPGTRLTVT.